The rows below give T cell receptor beta chains drawn from one sample of a study of cytomegalovirus exposure and HLA in healthy donors. The repertoire was sequenced with immunoSEQ multiplex PCR; TCRdb's copy has only in-frame clones and lacks some. The sample consists of over 150,000 clones, 80% of them appearing once. The sample taken for sequencing was PBMCs. Source of these receptors: a woman aged 40 to 50 in good health and CMV-seropositive. CDR3s include the opening cysteine and the closing phenylalanine or tryptophan. A D gene is named only where the DNA matches it firmly. Only some rows state a clone size, as once, few, many or a class for expanded clones.

CDR3 length: 15
V gene: TRBV5-6
D gene: .
clone size: few
J gene: TRBJ2-6
CDR3 protein: CASSLGSTGANVLTF
CDR3 DNA: TGTGCCAGCAGCTTAGGGAGTACTGGGGCCAACGTCCTGACTTTC

CDR3 length: 14
V gene: TRBV11-2
D gene: .
clone size: .
J gene: TRBJ1-2
CDR3 protein: CASSLLGGSAGYTF
CDR3 DNA: TGTGCCAGCAGCCTGCTCGGGGGTTCGGCTGGCTACACCTTC

CDR3 length: 14
V gene: TRBV30
D gene: .
clone size: .
J gene: TRBJ2-1
CDR3 protein: CARLLEIPYNEQFF
CDR3 DNA: TGTGCCCGCCTTCTAGAGATCCCTTACAATGAGCAGTTCTTC

CDR3 length: 16
V gene: TRBV30
D gene: TRBD2
clone size: .
J gene: TRBJ2-1
CDR3 protein: CAWRSPPLAGNNEQFF
CDR3 DNA: TGTGCCTGGAGAAGTCCCCCCCTAGCGGGCAACAATGAGCAGTTCTTC

CDR3 length: 13
V gene: TRBV29-1
D gene: .
clone size: .
J gene: TRBJ2-7
CDR3 protein: CSVEANTGIGQYF
CDR3 DNA: TGCAGCGTTGAAGCCAATACAGGGATCGGGCAGTACTTC

CDR3 length: 14
V gene: TRBV7-9
D gene: TRBD1
clone size: .
J gene: TRBJ1-2
CDR3 protein: CASSPGQGLRGYTF
CDR3 DNA: TGTGCCAGCAGCCCCGGACAGGGGCTGAGGGGCTACACCTTC

CDR3 length: 13
V gene: TRBV28
D gene: TRBD1
clone size: .
J gene: TRBJ2-2
CDR3 protein: CASRNRGTGELFF
CDR3 DNA: TGTGCCAGCAGGAACAGGGGAACCGGGGAGCTGTTTTTT

CDR3 length: 13
V gene: TRBV27
D gene: .
clone size: .
J gene: TRBJ1-5
CDR3 protein: CASSLSWQQPQHF
CDR3 DNA: TGTGCCAGCAGTTTATCGTGGCAGCAGCCCCAGCATTTT

CDR3 length: 16
V gene: TRBV6-5
D gene: .
clone size: .
J gene: TRBJ2-6
CDR3 protein: CASSYGPGSGANVLTF
CDR3 DNA: TGTGCCAGCAGTTACGGGCCGGGGTCTGGGGCCAACGTCCTGACTTTC

CDR3 length: 16
V gene: TRBV21-1
D gene: .
clone size: .
J gene: TRBJ2-7
CDR3 protein: CASSIRGLEPTAGQYF
CDR3 DNA: TGTGCCAGCAGCATTAGGGGCCTGGAGCCAACAGCCGGGCAGTACTTC

CDR3 length: 12
V gene: TRBV21-1
D gene: .
clone size: .
J gene: TRBJ2-7
CDR3 protein: CAREQMNHEQYF
CDR3 DNA: TGTGCCAGGGAACAGATGAACCACGAGCAGTACTTC

CDR3 length: 19
V gene: TRBV12-5
D gene: TRBD2
clone size: .
J gene: TRBJ2-3
CDR3 protein: CASGLVNGLAGKATDTQYF
CDR3 DNA: TGTGCTAGTGGTTTGGTAAATGGTCTAGCGGGAAAAGCCACAGATACGCAGTATTTT

CDR3 length: 16
V gene: TRBV5-1
D gene: TRBD2
clone size: .
J gene: TRBJ2-7
CDR3 protein: CASSWGLAGVAHEQYF
CDR3 DNA: TGCGCCAGCAGCTGGGGACTAGCGGGAGTAGCCCACGAGCAGTACTTC

CDR3 length: 17
V gene: TRBV5-6
D gene: TRBD1
clone size: .
J gene: TRBJ1-1
CDR3 protein: CASSLGQGLVASTEAFF
CDR3 DNA: TGTGCCAGCAGCTTGGGACAGGGGTTGGTTGCGAGCACTGAAGCTTTCTTT

CDR3 length: 15
V gene: TRBV18
D gene: TRBD2
clone size: once
J gene: TRBJ2-3
CDR3 protein: CASSRTSGDTDTQYF
CDR3 DNA: TGTGCCAGCTCAAGGACTAGCGGAGACACAGATACGCAGTATTTT

CDR3 length: 15
V gene: TRBV5-8
D gene: TRBD2
clone size: .
J gene: TRBJ2-7
CDR3 protein: CASSSGTTYSYEQYF
CDR3 DNA: TGTGCCAGCAGCTCCGGGACTACCTACTCCTACGAGCAGTACTTC

CDR3 length: 18
V gene: TRBV11-3
D gene: .
clone size: .
J gene: TRBJ2-3
CDR3 protein: CASSLAPLPALLSDTQYF
CDR3 DNA: TGTGCCAGCAGCTTAGCCCCCCTCCCAGCGCTATTATCAGATACGCAGTATTTT

CDR3 length: 15
V gene: TRBV5-1
D gene: TRBD1
clone size: once
J gene: TRBJ2-7
CDR3 protein: CASSRGQGISYEQYF
CDR3 DNA: TGCGCCAGCAGCCGTGGACAGGGAATCTCCTACGAGCAGTACTTC

CDR3 length: 17
V gene: TRBV30
D gene: TRBD2
clone size: .
J gene: TRBJ2-1
CDR3 protein: CAWSYSFGRSSYNEQFF
CDR3 DNA: TGTGCCTGGAGTTACTCTTTCGGGAGGAGCTCCTACAATGAGCAGTTCTTC

CDR3 length: 12
V gene: TRBV29-1
D gene: .
clone size: .
J gene: TRBJ2-1
CDR3 protein: CSAGGQYNEQFF
CDR3 DNA: TGCAGCGCCGGCGGCCAGTACAATGAGCAGTTCTTC